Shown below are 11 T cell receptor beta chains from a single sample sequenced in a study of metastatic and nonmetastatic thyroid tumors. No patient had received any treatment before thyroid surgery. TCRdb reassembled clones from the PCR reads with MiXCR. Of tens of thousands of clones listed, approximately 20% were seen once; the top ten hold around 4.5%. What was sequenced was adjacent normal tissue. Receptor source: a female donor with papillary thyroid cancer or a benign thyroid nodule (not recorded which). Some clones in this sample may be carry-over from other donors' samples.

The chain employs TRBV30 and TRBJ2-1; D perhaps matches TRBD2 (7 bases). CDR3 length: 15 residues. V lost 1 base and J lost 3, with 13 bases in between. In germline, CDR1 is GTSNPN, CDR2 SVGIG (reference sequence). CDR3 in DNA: TGTGCCTGGAGTGAGTGGGGGGGCAACTACAATGAGCAGTTCTTC. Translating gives CAWSEWGGNYNEQFF.

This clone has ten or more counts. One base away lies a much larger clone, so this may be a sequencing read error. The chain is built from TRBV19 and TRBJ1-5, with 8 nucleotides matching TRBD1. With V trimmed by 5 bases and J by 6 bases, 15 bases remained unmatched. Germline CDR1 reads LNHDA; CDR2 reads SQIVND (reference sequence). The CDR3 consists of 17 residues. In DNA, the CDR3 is TGTGCCAGTAGTGGCTCCGGGGCAGGGGGCGCGTTTCAGCCCCAGCATTTT. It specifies CASSGSGAGGAFQPQHF. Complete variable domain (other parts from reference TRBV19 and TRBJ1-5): DGGITQSPKYLFRKEGQNVTLSCEQNLNHDAMYWYRQDPGQGLRLIYYSQIVNDFQKGDIAEGYSVSREKKESFPLTVTSAQKNPTAFYLCASSGSGAGGAFQPQHFGDGTRLSIL.

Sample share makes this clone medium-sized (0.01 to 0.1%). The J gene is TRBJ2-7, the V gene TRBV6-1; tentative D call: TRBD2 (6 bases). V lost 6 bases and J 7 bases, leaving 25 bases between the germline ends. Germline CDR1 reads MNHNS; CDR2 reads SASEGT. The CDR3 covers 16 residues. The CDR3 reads CASRYSTGTSHPEQYF. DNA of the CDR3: TGTGCCAGCAGATATAGCACCGGGACTTCCCATCCGGAGCAGTACTTC.

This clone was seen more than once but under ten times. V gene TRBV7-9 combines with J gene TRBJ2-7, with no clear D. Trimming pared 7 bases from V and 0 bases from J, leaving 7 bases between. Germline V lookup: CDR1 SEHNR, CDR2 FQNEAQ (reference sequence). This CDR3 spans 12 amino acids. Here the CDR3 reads CASISGSYEQYF. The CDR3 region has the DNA TGTGCCAGCATCTCAGGCTCCTACGAGCAGTACTTC.

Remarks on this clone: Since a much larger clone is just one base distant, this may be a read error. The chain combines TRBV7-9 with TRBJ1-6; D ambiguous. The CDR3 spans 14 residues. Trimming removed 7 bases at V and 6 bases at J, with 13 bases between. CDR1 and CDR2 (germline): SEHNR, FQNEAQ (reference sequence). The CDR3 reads CASIRGGLNSPLHF. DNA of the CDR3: TGTGCCAGCATCCGCGGTGGCCTTAATTCACCCCTCCACTTT.

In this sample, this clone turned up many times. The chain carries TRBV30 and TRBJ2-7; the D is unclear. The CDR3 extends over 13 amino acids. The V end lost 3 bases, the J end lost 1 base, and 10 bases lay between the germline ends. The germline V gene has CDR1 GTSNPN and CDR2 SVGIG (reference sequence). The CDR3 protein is CAWRWTGSYEQYF. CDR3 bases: TGTGCCTGGAGATGGACCGGATCCTACGAGCAGTACTTC.

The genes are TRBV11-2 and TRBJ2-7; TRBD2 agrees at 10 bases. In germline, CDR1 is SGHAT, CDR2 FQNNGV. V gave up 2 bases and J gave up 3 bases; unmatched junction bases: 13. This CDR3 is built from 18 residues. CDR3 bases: TGTGCCAGCAGCTTACTCCCCGTAGCGGGAGGCCATTTCTACGAGCAGTACTTC. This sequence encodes CASSLLPVAGGHFYEQYF.

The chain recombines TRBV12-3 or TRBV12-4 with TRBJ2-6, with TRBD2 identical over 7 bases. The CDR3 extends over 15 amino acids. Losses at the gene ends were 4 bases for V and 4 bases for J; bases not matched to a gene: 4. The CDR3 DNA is TGTGCCAGCAGTTGCCGGGGGGACGGGGCCAACGTCCTGACTTTC. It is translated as CASSCRGDGANVLTF.

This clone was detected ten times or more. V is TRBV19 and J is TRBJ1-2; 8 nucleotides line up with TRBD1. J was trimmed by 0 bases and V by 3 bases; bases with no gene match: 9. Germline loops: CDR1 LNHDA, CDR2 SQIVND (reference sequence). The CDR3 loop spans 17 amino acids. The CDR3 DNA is TGTGCCAGTAGTATGGGTTCAGGGGGCCTCACTAACTATGGCTACACCTTC. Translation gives CASSMGSGGLTNYGYTF.

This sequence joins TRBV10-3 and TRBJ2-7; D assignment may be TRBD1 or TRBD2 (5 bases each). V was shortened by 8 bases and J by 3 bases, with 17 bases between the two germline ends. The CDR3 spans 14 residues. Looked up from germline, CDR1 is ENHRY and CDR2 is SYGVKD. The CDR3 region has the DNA TGTGCCATCTCCCTCGGGGCCTTCAACTACGAGCAGTACTTC. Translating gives CAISLGAFNYEQYF.

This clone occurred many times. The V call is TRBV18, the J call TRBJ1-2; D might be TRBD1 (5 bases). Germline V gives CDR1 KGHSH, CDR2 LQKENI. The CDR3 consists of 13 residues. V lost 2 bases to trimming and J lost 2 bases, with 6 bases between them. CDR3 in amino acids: CASSPWDNYGYTF. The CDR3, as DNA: TGTGCCAGCTCACCATGGGACAACTATGGCTACACCTTC. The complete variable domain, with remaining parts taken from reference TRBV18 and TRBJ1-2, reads NAGVMQNPRHLVRRRGQEARLRCSPMKGHSHVYWYRQLPEEGLKFMVYLQKENIIDESGMPKERFSAEFPKEGPSILRIQQVVRGDSAAYFCASSPWDNYGYTFGSGTRLTVV.